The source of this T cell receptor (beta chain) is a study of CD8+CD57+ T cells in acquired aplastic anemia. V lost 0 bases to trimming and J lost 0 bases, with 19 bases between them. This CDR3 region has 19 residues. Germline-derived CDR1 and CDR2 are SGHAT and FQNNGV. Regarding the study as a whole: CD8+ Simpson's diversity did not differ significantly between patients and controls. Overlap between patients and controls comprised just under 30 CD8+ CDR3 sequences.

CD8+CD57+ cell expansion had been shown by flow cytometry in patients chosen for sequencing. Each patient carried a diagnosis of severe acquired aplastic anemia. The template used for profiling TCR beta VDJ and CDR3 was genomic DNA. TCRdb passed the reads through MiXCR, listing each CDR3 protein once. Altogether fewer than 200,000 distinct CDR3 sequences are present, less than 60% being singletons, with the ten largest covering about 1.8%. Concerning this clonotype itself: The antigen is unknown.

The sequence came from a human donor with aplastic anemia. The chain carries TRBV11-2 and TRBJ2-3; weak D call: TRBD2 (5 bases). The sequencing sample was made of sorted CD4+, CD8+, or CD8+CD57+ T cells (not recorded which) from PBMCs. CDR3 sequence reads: CASSLDFLASRSSTDTQYF. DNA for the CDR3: TGTGCCAGCAGCTTAGATTTCCTGGCTAGCAGATCTAGCACAGATACGCAGTATTTT.